The clone carrying this TCR beta chain has a count of ten or more. In the source study's methods: By means of reference gene primer amplification, nucleated cell counts were estimated. Sequenced by immunoSEQ multiplex PCR; TCRdb stores in-frame clones only, minus some. V, J and clone size are those of that table, while D and trimming were read from the DNA. Among under 200,000 clones, 60% to 85% were seen once, and the ten largest hold around 2.8%. These data come from a study of blood T cell repertoires in COVID-19. Study background: Sites across the United States, Italy and Spain contributed samples from acute and convalescent COVID-19. T cells, B-cell-depleted T cells, or PBMCs supplied cDNA or gDNA.

The germline V and J ends were trimmed by 1 base and 1 base, with 7 bases remaining between them. The CDR3 length is 14 residues. The germline CDR1 and CDR2 sequences are LGHDT and YNNKEL (reference sequence). Sequencing used peripheral blood. The receptor's source is a man aged 70-80 years with acute or convalescent COVID-19. This chain links TRBV3-1 (or the pseudogene TRBV3-2) with TRBJ1-1; no definite D call. The CDR3 nucleotides read TGTGCCAGCAGCCAAGGGGCAAGGAACACTGAAGCTTTCTTT. Amino acid sequence: CASSQGARNTEAFF.